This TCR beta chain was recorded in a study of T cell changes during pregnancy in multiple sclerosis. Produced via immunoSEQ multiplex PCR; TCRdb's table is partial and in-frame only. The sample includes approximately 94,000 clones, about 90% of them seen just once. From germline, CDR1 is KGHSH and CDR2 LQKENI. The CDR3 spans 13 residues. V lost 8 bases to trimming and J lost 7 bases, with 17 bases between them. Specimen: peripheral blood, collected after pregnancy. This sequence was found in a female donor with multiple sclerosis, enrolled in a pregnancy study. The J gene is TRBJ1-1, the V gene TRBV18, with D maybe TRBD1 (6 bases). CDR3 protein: CASAFDRLSEAFF. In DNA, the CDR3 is TGTGCCAGCGCGTTTGACAGGTTAAGTGAAGCTTTCTTT.